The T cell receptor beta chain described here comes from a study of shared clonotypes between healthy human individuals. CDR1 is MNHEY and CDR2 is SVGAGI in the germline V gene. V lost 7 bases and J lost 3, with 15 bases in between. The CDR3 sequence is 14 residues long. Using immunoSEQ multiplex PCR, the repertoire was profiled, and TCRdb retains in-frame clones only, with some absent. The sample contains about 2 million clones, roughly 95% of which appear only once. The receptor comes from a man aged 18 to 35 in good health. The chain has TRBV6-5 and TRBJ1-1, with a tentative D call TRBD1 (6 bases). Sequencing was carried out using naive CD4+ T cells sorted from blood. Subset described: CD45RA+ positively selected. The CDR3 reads CASNLGGVDTEAFF. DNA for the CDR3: TGTGCCAGCAACCTAGGGGGTGTAGACACTGAAGCTTTCTTT.